These 10 T cell receptor beta chains were all obtained from the same sample, sequenced in a study of regulatory T cells in long-lasting Graves disease. Combining iRepertoire HTBI primers with Arm-PCR of CDR3 regions, the authors built TCR beta libraries. TCRdb reanalysed the multiplex PCR reads using MiXCR and keeps one entry per CDR3 protein. This repertoire shows a few hundred thousand distinct CDR3 sequences, approximately 15% found once; its top ten account for approximately 7.8%. The sample's time point: newly diagnosed GD, antithyroid drugs for less than 3 months. Making the TCR library involved RNA that had been extracted from PBMCs. The same sample was also used in a study of T cells in Graves' hyperthyroidism and ophthalmopathy.

Sample: peripheral blood mononuclear cells (PBMCs), taken at new diagnosis, from a patient treated with antithyroid drugs. These receptors all come from a woman in her thirties or forties with Graves disease.

V gene TRBV27 combines with J gene TRBJ2-7; 9 nucleotides line up with TRBD1. V shed 6 bases, J shed 5 bases, and the junction held 17 bases outside the gene matches. Germline V gives CDR1 MNHEY, CDR2 SMNVEV (reference sequence). The CDR3 spans 17 residues. The CDR3: CASSLVLGGTGQDEQYF. For the CDR3, the DNA is TGTGCCAGCAGCCTAGTTTTGGGCGGGACAGGGCAGGACGAGCAGTACTTC.

Only one count was recorded for this clonotype. A single base separates this from a much larger clone, so it may be a read error. The V gene is TRBV3-1, the J gene TRBJ1-2, with 8 bases matching TRBD1. Germline CDR1 reads LGHDT; CDR2 reads YNNKEL (reference sequence). The length of the CDR3 is 15 residues. The CDR3 sequence: CASSQASGQGEGCTF. The CDR3 region has the DNA TGTGCCAGCAGCCAAGCCTCCGGACAGGGCGAAGGCTGCACCTTC.

The chain links TRBV20-1 to TRBJ2-7, with D perhaps assigned TRBD1 or TRBD2 (5 bases each). The germline V gene encodes CDR1 DFQATT and CDR2 SNEGSKA (reference sequence). V was pared by 2 bases and J by 3 bases, with 11 bases between. This CDR3 spans 13 amino acids. The CDR3 here is CSARNRDHYEQYF. CDR3 DNA: TGCAGTGCTAGAAACCGGGACCACTACGAGCAGTACTTC.

This clonotype occurred many times. CDR3 DNA: TGCAGTGCCTTAGCGGGAGTATACAATGAGCAGTTCTTC. Amino acid sequence: CSALAGVYNEQFF. The V call is TRBV20-1, the J call TRBJ2-1; 9 bases line up with TRBD2. The CDR3 is made up of 13 amino acids. CDR1 and CDR2 from the germline V gene are DFQATT and SNEGSKA (reference sequence). The V segment lost 6 bases and the J segment 4 bases; nucleotides outside the gene matches: 4.

This clonotype was counted many times. The chain recombines TRBV20-1 with TRBJ1-1; D gene unclear. Trimming took 6 bases from V and 3 from J, leaving 23 bases between them. Germline V gene data show CDR1 as DFQATT and CDR2 as SNEGSKA (reference sequence). There are 16 residues in the CDR3. The DNA of the CDR3 is TGCAGTGCCCCTCGGGAAGGGTATTCAAGTGACACTGAAGCTTTCTTT. It specifies CSAPREGYSSDTEAFF.

The chain couples TRBV20-1 to TRBJ2-6; possible D gene TRBD1, 5 bases. This CDR3 spans 14 amino acids. Trimming stripped 6 bases from V and 4 bases from J, with 13 bases between. Germline V gene sequence: CDR1 DFQATT, CDR2 SNEGSKA (reference sequence). DNA for the CDR3: TGCAGTGCGGTCGGCCCAGGGGGGGCCAACGTCCTGACTTTC. Its translation is CSAVGPGGANVLTF.

The V and J genes are TRBV25-1 and TRBJ1-1; D is unclear. The CDR3 length is 13 residues. Looked up from germline, CDR1 is MGHDK and CDR2 is SYGVNS. V lost 1 base to trimming and J lost 1 base, with 4 bases between them. This chain's CDR3 is CASSESRNTEAFF. CDR3 in DNA: TGTGCCAGCAGTGAATCAAGGAACACTGAAGCTTTCTTT. Full variable domain (outside the CDR3, taken from reference TRBV25-1 and TRBJ1-1): EADIYQTPRYLVIGTGKKITLECSQTMGHDKMYWYQQDPGMELHLIHYSYGVNSTEKGDLSSESTVSRIRTEHFPLTLESARPSHTSQYLCASSESRNTEAFFGQGTRLTVV.

This clonotype has at least ten counts. The V gene is TRBV2, the J gene TRBJ1-1, with D perhaps matching TRBD1 (5 bases). This CDR3 has 14 residues. V was shortened by 6 bases and J by 0 bases, with 11 bases between the two germline ends. Germline V CDR1 and CDR2: SNHLY, FYNNEI. This CDR3 is CASSREVMNTEAFF. The CDR3 coding sequence is TGTGCCAGCAGCAGGGAGGTAATGAACACTGAAGCTTTCTTT.

This clonotype was seen at least ten times. This sequence joins TRBV11-2 and TRBJ2-3, with D hard to call. The V gene lost 0 bases and the J gene lost 3 bases, with 7 bases spanning the gap. The CDR3 consists of 14 residues. CDR1 is SGHAT and CDR2 is FQNNGV in the germline V gene. The CDR3 is CASSLDLTTDTQYF. The CDR3 coding sequence is TGTGCCAGCAGCTTAGACCTCACAACAGATACGCAGTATTTT.

This clonotype showed up many times. The V gene is TRBV28, the J gene TRBJ2-7, with 12 nucleotides matching TRBD2. Per germline, CDR1 MDHEN and CDR2 SYDVKM. Germline trimming cut 5 bases from V and 6 bases from J; bases unmatched to any gene: 8. The CDR3 loop spans 15 amino acids. This CDR3 is CASSPLGLAGPEQYF. The DNA for the CDR3 is TGTGCCAGCAGTCCCCTGGGACTAGCGGGTCCCGAGCAGTACTTC.